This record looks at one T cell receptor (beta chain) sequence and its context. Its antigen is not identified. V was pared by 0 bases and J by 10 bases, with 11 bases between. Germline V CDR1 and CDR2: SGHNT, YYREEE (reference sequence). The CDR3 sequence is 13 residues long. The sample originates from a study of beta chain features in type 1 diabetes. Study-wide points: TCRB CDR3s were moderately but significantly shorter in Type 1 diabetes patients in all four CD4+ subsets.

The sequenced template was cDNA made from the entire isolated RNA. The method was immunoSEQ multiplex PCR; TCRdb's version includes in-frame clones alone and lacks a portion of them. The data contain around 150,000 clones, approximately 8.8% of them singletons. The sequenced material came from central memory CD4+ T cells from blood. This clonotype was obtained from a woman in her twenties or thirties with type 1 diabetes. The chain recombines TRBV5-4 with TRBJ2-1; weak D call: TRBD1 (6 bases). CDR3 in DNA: TGTGCCAGCAGCTTGGCAGGGGCGCGGGAGCAGTTCTTC. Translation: CASSLAGAREQFF.